These 10 T cell receptor beta chains came from one sample sequenced in a study of T-cell reconstitution after alpha-beta-depleted transplantation in children. Unique molecular identifiers featured in how the TCRbeta library was prepared. A single record per CDR3 protein comes from TCRdb applying MiXCR to the PCR reads. This sample has approximately 270,000 distinct CDR3 sequences, with under 30% found just once. Specimen: PBMCs, mostly from graft donor cells, collected 360 days after TCRalphabeta/CD19-depleted stem cell transplant. Source of these receptors: a female patient between 2 and 10 years old who had a stem cell transplant for congenital amegakaryocytic thrombocytopenia, so the T cells may come from the graft donor.

This clonotype was seen more than once but under ten times. This chain joins TRBV6-5 and TRBJ1-6; possible D gene TRBD1, 6 bases. The CDR3 sequence is 15 residues long. Looked up from germline, CDR1 is MNHEY and CDR2 is SVGAGI. V lost 5 bases and J 8 bases, leaving 16 bases between the germline ends. In DNA, the CDR3 is TGTGCCAGCAGTAACCACCGCAGGGGACATTCACCCCTCCACTTT. Translating it yields CASSNHRRGHSPLHF.

The chain joins TRBV5-5 to TRBJ2-3; 10 bases map to TRBD2. Germline loops: CDR1 SGHKS, CDR2 YYEKEE (reference sequence). The CDR3 sequence is 16 residues long. V lost 0 bases and J lost 3; bases outside the gene matches: 4. In nucleotides, the CDR3 is TGTGCCAGCAGCTTGGGAACTAGCGGGGTAACAGATACGCAGTATTTT. It translates to CASSLGTSGVTDTQYF. The complete variable domain, with remaining parts taken from reference TRBV5-5 and TRBJ2-3, reads DAGVTQSPTHLIKTRGQQVTLRCSPISGHKSVSWYQQVLGQGPQFIFQYYEKEERGRGNFPDRFSARQFPNYSSELNVNALLLGDSALYLCASSLGTSGVTDTQYFGPGTRLTVL.

This clonotype was seen a handful of times. This chain uses TRBV28 with TRBJ2-1; D remains ambiguous. Germline CDR1 is MDHEN and CDR2 is SYDVKM. The V end lost 6 bases, the J end lost 7 bases, and 10 bases lay between the germline ends. CDR3 length equals 12 residues. CDR3 protein: CASRSQANEQFF. In DNA form, the CDR3 reads TGTGCCAGCAGAAGTCAGGCTAATGAGCAGTTCTTC.

The chain joins TRBV4-1 to TRBJ1-5; no reliable D call. The CDR3 is 15 amino acids. Germline CDR1 and CDR2: MGHRA and YSYEKL. The V gene lost 0 bases and the J gene lost 0 bases, with 6 bases spanning the gap. The chain's CDR3 is CASSQEYGSNQPQHF. The CDR3 DNA follows: TGCGCCAGCAGCCAAGAATACGGTAGCAATCAGCCCCAGCATTTT.

This clonotype turned up a few times. The chain carries TRBV2 and TRBJ2-7, with no clear D. This CDR3 spans 12 amino acids. Germline CDR1 reads SNHLY; CDR2 reads FYNNEI. V was trimmed by 11 bases and J by 3 bases, leaving 14 bases between them. The CDR3 DNA sequence: TGTGCCTGTTCCGGAAGCGTCTACGAGCAGTACTTC. It encodes CACSGSVYEQYF.

The chain uses TRBV7-9 and TRBJ2-1, with TRBD2 as a possible D gene (6 bases). Trimming cost V 0 bases and J 7 bases, with 13 bases left between them. The germline V gene encodes CDR1 SEHNR and CDR2 FQNEAQ (reference sequence). The CDR3 covers 15 residues. Here the CDR3 reads CASSLARWRENEQFF. The CDR3 region has the DNA TGTGCCAGCAGCTTAGCGAGGTGGAGGGAGAATGAGCAGTTCTTC.

The gene calls are TRBV6-5 and TRBJ2-5, with D hard to call. V lost 0 bases, J lost 3 bases, and 17 bases lay in between. The CDR3 is 17 amino acids. Germline values: CDR1 MNHEY, CDR2 SVGAGI. The CDR3 region is CASSYSRTALGEETQYF. For the CDR3, the DNA is TGTGCCAGCAGTTACTCGAGGACCGCGTTGGGCGAAGAGACCCAGTACTTC.

The chain is built from TRBV4-1 and TRBJ2-7, with D hard to call. Trimming took 0 bases from V and 7 from J, leaving 10 bases between them. The CDR3 loop spans 13 amino acids. Germline CDR1 is MGHRA and CDR2 is YSYEKL. CDR3 sequence: CASSQDLRREQYF. CDR3 in DNA: TGCGCCAGCAGCCAAGATTTGCGGCGGGAGCAGTACTTC.

The chain joins TRBV4-3 to TRBJ1-1; D uncertain. V was shortened by 3 bases and J by 1 base, with 12 bases between the two germline ends. Germline CDR1 LGHNA, CDR2 YSLEER. This CDR3 spans 15 amino acids. The CDR3: CASSQIWRGNTEAFF. CDR3 DNA: TGCGCCAGCAGCCAGATTTGGCGGGGGAACACTGAAGCTTTCTTT.

The genes are TRBV20-1 and TRBJ2-1, with D possibly TRBD1 on 6 matching bases. The CDR3 covers 15 residues. Germline lookup yields CDR1 DFQATT and CDR2 SNEGSKA (reference sequence). Trimming shortened V by 3 bases and J by 3 bases, and 15 bases separated the two germline ends. CDR3 nucleotides: TGCAGTGCTAGCTTCGGGACATTTTTCTACAATGAGCAGTTCTTC. Its protein is CSASFGTFFYNEQFF.